A single sample gave rise to the 17 T cell receptor beta chains below, sequenced in a study of CXCR3-negative and CXCR3-positive naive CD8 T cells. Broader study findings: Naive cells positive for CXCR3 carried more hydrophobic TRB CDR3s than CXCR3-negative ones.

These TCRs' antigens remain unknown. cDNA libraries for TRB were generated by 5' RACE incorporating UMI labels. TCRdb re-called the 5' RACE reads and catalogs CDR3 proteins one per entry, DNA excluded. The table for this sample gives 150,000 or so distinct CDR3 sequences. The sequencing input was naive CXCR3+ CD8+ T cells from blood. The subset denotes: CD45RO-CCR7+CD27+CD95- naive CD8+ T cells expressing CXCR3 (TNR3+). The receptors originated from a human donor in good health. Some clones in this sample may be carry-over from other donors' samples.

This chain joins TRBV7-8 and TRBJ2-7. CDR3 length equals 14 residues. Germline V gene lookup returns CDR1 SGHVS and CDR2 FQNEAQ. CDR3 sequence: CASSPWWVIGEQYF.

The chain links TRBV6-6 to TRBJ2-7; checking the TCRdb D call of TRBD1 is not possible without DNA. This CDR3 contains 13 residues. Looked up from germline, CDR1 is MNHNY and CDR2 is SVGAGI (reference sequence). The CDR3 is CASSLDKSYEQYF.

The chain uses TRBV3-1 and TRBJ2-4; TCRdb gives TRBD2 as the D gene, but with no DNA this cannot be confirmed. The germline gives CDR1 LGHDT, CDR2 YNNKEL (reference sequence). The CDR3 loop spans 17 amino acids. CDR3 loop: CASSQGVGLIEKNIQYF.

The rearrangement joins TRBV28 to TRBJ2-1; TCRdb's D gene call, TRBD1, goes unchecked for lack of DNA. CDR1 is MDHEN, CDR2 SYDVKM, per germline. This CDR3 is built from 12 residues. Here the CDR3 reads CASSFSGREQFF.

The rearrangement uses TRBV12-3 or TRBV12-4 and TRBJ2-2; TCRdb's D call, TRBD2, is unchecked because there is no DNA. CDR3 length: 18 residues. CDR3 sequence: CASSIGLAGGPGTGELFF.

This sequence joins TRBV29-1 and TRBJ1-2; TCRdb's D call of TRBD1 is untestable without DNA. The CDR3 loop spans 12 amino acids. The germline CDR1 and CDR2 sequences are SQVTM and ANQGSEA. CDR3 in amino acids: CSVAVGGYGYTF.

The CDR3 is CASRGGADTEAFF. V and J are TRBV27 and TRBJ1-1; TCRdb reports TRBD1, a call that lacks DNA to check it against. The CDR3 length is 13 residues. Germline values: CDR1 MNHEY, CDR2 SMNVEV (reference sequence).

This chain joins TRBV28 and TRBJ2-3; TCRdb proposes TRBD1, but this gene call is untestable without DNA. CDR1 and CDR2 from the germline V gene are MDHEN and SYDVKM. CDR3 length: 15 amino acids. The CDR3 spells CASTPLGFSTDTQYF.

The chain recombines TRBV28 with TRBJ2-5. CDR3 length: 13 residues. Looked up from germline, CDR1 is MDHEN and CDR2 is SYDVKM. The CDR3 reads CASSFPEEETQYF.

The V call is TRBV10-3, the J call TRBJ2-7; TCRdb selects TRBD1, and the lack of DNA leaves this call unchecked. This CDR3 is built from 13 residues. Germline CDR1 ENHRY, CDR2 SYGVKD. The CDR3 loop is CASAGDSFYEQYF.

This sequence joins TRBV4-1 and TRBJ2-1; TCRdb's D call of TRBD2 is untestable without DNA. Germline V CDR1 and CDR2: MGHRA, YSYEKL. The length of the CDR3 is 16 residues. The CDR3 reads CASSPRGAGGPAGQFF.

The chain employs TRBV5-1 and TRBJ2-1. CDR3 length: 17 residues. Germline values: CDR1 SGHRS, CDR2 YFSETQ. This chain's CDR3 is CASSLGRSGSSYNEQFF.

The genes are TRBV12-3 or TRBV12-4 and TRBJ2-3; there is no DNA to check the TCRdb D call of TRBD1. This CDR3 contains 13 residues. CDR3 sequence reads: CANTVPYTDTQYF.

V is TRBV20-1 and J is TRBJ2-7. CDR3 length equals 14 residues. Per the germline V gene, CDR1 is DFQATT and CDR2 is SNEGSKA (reference sequence). The chain's CDR3 is CSASRFRWDYEQYF.

This chain uses TRBV10-3 with TRBJ2-1; as DNA is missing, the TRBD1 call by TCRdb cannot be tested. The CDR3 covers 16 residues. Germline assignment: CDR1 ENHRY and CDR2 SYGVKD. The CDR3 here is CAISESPGQGVQEQFF.

J is TRBJ2-1 and V is TRBV5-5; no DNA is available, so the TRBD1 call from TCRdb remains unchecked. CDR1 and CDR2 (germline): SGHKS, YYEKEE (reference sequence). This CDR3 has 15 residues. The CDR3 protein is CASSFGGGAYNEQFF.

The chain joins TRBV28 to TRBJ1-2; TCRdb selects TRBD1, and the lack of DNA leaves this call unchecked. The CDR3 consists of 15 residues. The V gene's germline CDR1 is MDHEN and CDR2 SYDVKM. The CDR3 reads CASSFRVPLMNGYTF.